These 15 T cell receptor beta chains share one sample of origin, sequenced in a study of blood T cell repertoires in COVID-19. Generated by immunoSEQ multiplex PCR, the TCRdb table keeps only in-frame clones and is missing some. The data contain about 140,000 clones, more than 75% of them seen just once; the ten biggest clones take up around 13%. Sequenced sample: peripheral blood. The receptor source for this set is a man older than 75 with acute or convalescent COVID-19.

This chain joins TRBV11-2 and TRBJ2-1, with 8 bases fitting TRBD2. In germline, CDR1 is SGHAT, CDR2 FQNNGV. With V trimmed by 6 bases and J by 7 bases, 20 bases remained unmatched. The length of the CDR3 is 18 residues. The CDR3: CASSHNSNSGTGGNEQFF. CDR3 nucleotide sequence: TGTGCCAGCAGTCACAATTCAAATAGCGGGACCGGAGGGAATGAGCAGTTCTTC.

The chain has TRBV28 and TRBJ1-2; D is unresolved. Germline V gives CDR1 MDHEN, CDR2 SYDVKM. V lost 4 bases and J 10 bases, leaving 7 bases between the germline ends. This CDR3 contains 10 residues. The chain's CDR3 is CASSSTSYTF. In DNA form, the CDR3 reads TGTGCCAGCAGTTCGACATCCTACACCTTC.

This chain connects TRBV15 to TRBJ2-5; the match to TRBD1 covers 9 bases. After removal of 2 bases from V and 4 bases from J, the junction contained 2 bases not matched to a gene. The CDR3 spans 14 residues. Germline V gene sequence: CDR1 LNHNV, CDR2 YYDKDF (reference sequence). The CDR3 DNA reads as TGTGCCACCAGCAGACCGACAGGGGGAGAGACCCAGTACTTC. It is translated as CATSRPTGGETQYF.

The V gene is TRBV6-5, the J gene TRBJ1-1, with 8 bases fitting TRBD1. J lost 7 bases, V lost 6 bases, and 10 bases had no gene match. The CDR3 is made up of 14 amino acids. Germline V lookup: CDR1 MNHEY, CDR2 SVGAGI. The DNA for the CDR3 is TGTGCCAGCAGGAGAAGAACAGGGGGGAATGAAGCTTTCTTT. This encodes CASRRRTGGNEAFF.

This chain connects TRBV7-2 to TRBJ2-1; TRBD1 might be the D (5 bases). The length of the CDR3 is 16 residues. Deletions cut 1 base from V and 4 bases from J, with 14 bases between. CDR1 SGHTA and CDR2 FQGNSA come from the germline V gene. In nucleotides, the CDR3 is TGTGCCAGCAGCTTAGTATTGGGATCAGGGTACAATGAGCAGTTCTTC. It codes for CASSLVLGSGYNEQFF.

The V and J genes are TRBV11-2 and TRBJ1-1; D is unresolved. V was clipped by 6 bases and J by 5 bases, with 7 bases between them. The CDR3 is 11 residues long. CDR1 and CDR2 from the germline V gene are SGHAT and FQNNGV. CDR3: CASRLETEAFF. CDR3 coding DNA: TGTGCCAGCAGACTCGAAACTGAAGCTTTCTTT.

The chain joins TRBV4-1 to TRBJ2-5; the D gene is possibly TRBD2 (6 bases). This CDR3 is 16 amino acids long. Germline-derived CDR1 and CDR2 are MGHRA and YSYEKL. Trimming took off 1 base at V and 4 bases at J, with 16 bases between the two ends. DNA for the CDR3: TGCGCCAGCAGCCAAGTCGGCGGGGCCAAGCGAGAGACCCAGTACTTC. It yields the protein CASSQVGGAKRETQYF.

The chain links TRBV5-6 to TRBJ1-2, with TRBD1 matching over 8 bases. With V trimmed by 0 bases and J by 8 bases, 6 bases remained unmatched. This CDR3 contains 14 residues. Germline V gives CDR1 SGHDT, CDR2 YYEEEE. CDR3 protein: CASSLVSGTGGYTF. The DNA for the CDR3 is TGTGCCAGCAGCTTGGTGTCGGGGACAGGCGGCTACACCTTC.

This rearrangement joins TRBV6-2 or TRBV6-3 to TRBJ1-4; TRBD1 is a possible D gene (6 bases). V was pared by 6 bases and J by 7 bases, with 18 bases between. The CDR3 length is 15 residues. Germline V gives CDR1 MNHEY, CDR2 SVGEGT. The CDR3 spells CASSSPRGGREKLFF. CDR3 DNA: TGTGCCAGCAGCTCTCCTCGGGGGGGGCGTGAAAAACTGTTTTTT.

The V and J genes are TRBV7-6 and TRBJ2-1; the D is unclear. The CDR3 runs 13 residues. Trimming left V 0 bases short and J 6 bases short, with 6 bases between. Germline loops: CDR1 SGHVS, CDR2 FNYEAQ. The CDR3 sequence: CASSLAGGNEQFF. The DNA for the CDR3 is TGTGCCAGCAGCTTAGCAGGCGGCAATGAGCAGTTCTTC.

V is TRBV5-4 and J is TRBJ2-1, with 7 nucleotides matching TRBD1. This CDR3 contains 16 residues. Germline CDR1 and CDR2: SGHNT and YYREEE (reference sequence). The ends lost 3 bases at V and 7 bases at J; junction bases unmatched: 13. The CDR3 loop is CASSSASGQMKNEQFF. CDR3 nucleotides: TGTGCCAGCAGCTCCGCCTCGGGACAGATGAAGAATGAGCAGTTCTTC.

The genes are TRBV30 and TRBJ1-3; D is perhaps TRBD1 (5 bases). This CDR3 is built from 12 residues. Deletions cut 4 bases from V and 7 bases from J, with 11 bases between. From germline, CDR1 is GTSNPN and CDR2 SVGIG (reference sequence). The CDR3 loop is CAWTGQYNTIYF. The DNA for the CDR3 is TGTGCCTGGACAGGGCAGTACAACACCATATATTTT.

This clone was seen more than once but under ten times. This chain joins TRBV19 and TRBJ2-2; D is possibly TRBD2 (6 bases). This CDR3 is built from 15 residues. Trimming took 4 bases from V and 4 from J, leaving 13 bases between them. The germline V gene encodes CDR1 LNHDA and CDR2 SQIVND (reference sequence). CDR3 residues: CASSRHTEGTGELFF. Here the CDR3 DNA reads TGTGCCAGTAGTAGACATACGGAGGGCACCGGGGAGCTGTTTTTT.

The table lists this clone with a few counts. The genes are TRBV5-8 and TRBJ1-4; a weak D match, TRBD1 (6 bases). The germline gives CDR1 SGHTS, CDR2 YDEGEE. Trimming shortened V by 3 bases and J by 1 base, and 7 bases separated the two germline ends. The CDR3 spans 14 residues. This CDR3 is CASSSQGTNEKLFF. CDR3 sequence (DNA): TGTGCCAGCAGCTCACAGGGAACTAATGAAAAACTGTTTTTT.

This clone has a handful of counts. The genes are TRBV14 and TRBJ2-1; D perhaps matches TRBD1 (6 bases). This CDR3 contains 15 residues. Trimming removed 4 bases from V and 2 bases from J, with 12 bases in between. Looked up from germline, CDR1 is SGHDN and CDR2 is FVKESK. The CDR3 protein is CASSRQVFPYNEQFF. The CDR3 nucleotides are TGTGCCAGCAGCCGACAGGTTTTCCCCTACAATGAGCAGTTCTTC.